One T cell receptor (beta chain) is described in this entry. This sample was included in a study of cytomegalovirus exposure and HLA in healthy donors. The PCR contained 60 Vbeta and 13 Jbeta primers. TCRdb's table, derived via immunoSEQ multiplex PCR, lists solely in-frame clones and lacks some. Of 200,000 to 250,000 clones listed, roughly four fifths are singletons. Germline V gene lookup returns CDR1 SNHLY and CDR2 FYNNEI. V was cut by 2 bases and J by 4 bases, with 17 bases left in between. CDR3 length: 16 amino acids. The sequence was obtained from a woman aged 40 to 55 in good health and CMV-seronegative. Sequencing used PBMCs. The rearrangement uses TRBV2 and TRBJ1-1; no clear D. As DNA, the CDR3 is TGTGCCAGCAGTGAATATGAGTTGAGAGGGTTCACTGAAGCTTTCTTT. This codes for CASSEYELRGFTEAFF.